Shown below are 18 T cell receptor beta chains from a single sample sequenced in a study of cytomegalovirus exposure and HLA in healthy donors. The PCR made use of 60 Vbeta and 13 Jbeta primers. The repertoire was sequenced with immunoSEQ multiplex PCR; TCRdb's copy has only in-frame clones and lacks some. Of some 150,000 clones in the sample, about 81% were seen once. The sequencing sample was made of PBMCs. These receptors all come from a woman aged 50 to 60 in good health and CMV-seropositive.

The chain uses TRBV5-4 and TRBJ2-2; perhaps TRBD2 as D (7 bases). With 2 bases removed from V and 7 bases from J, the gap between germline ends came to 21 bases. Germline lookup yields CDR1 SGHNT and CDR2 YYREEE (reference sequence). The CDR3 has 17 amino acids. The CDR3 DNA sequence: TGTGCCAGCAGCTTTGGAGGGGGGGCCTCGGGAATCGGGGAGCTGTTTTTT. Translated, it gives CASSFGGGASGIGELFF.

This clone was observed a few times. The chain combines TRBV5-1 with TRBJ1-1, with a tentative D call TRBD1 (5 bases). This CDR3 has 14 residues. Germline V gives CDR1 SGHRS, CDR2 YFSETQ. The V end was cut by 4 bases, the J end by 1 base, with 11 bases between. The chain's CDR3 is CASSKAGGNTEAFF. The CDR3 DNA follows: TGCGCCAGCAGCAAGGCGGGGGGGAACACTGAAGCTTTCTTT.

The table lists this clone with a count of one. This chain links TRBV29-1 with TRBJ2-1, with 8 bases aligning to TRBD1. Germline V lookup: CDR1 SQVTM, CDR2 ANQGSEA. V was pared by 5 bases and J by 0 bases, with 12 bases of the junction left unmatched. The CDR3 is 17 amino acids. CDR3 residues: CSVWTGSTLSSYNEQFF. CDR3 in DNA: TGCAGCGTTTGGACAGGGAGTACATTGAGCTCCTACAATGAGCAGTTCTTC.

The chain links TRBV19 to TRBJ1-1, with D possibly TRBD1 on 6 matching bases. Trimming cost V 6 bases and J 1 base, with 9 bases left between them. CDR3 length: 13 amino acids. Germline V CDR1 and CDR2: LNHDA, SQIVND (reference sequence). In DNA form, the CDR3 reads TGTGCCAGTAGGACACAGGGGAACACTGAAGCTTTCTTT. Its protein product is CASRTQGNTEAFF. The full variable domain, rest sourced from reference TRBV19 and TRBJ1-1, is DGGITQSPKYLFRKEGQNVTLSCEQNLNHDAMYWYRQDPGQGLRLIYYSQIVNDFQKGDIAEGYSVSREKKESFPLTVTSAQKNPTAFYLCASRTQGNTEAFFGQGTRLTVV.

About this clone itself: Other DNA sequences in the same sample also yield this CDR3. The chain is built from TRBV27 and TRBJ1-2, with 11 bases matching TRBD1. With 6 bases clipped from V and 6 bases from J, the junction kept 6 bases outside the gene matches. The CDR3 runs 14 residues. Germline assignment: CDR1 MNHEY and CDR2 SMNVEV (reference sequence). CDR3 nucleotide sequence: TGTGCCAGCAGCTTCGGGACAGGGGGGAATGGCTACACCTTC. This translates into CASSFGTGGNGYTF.

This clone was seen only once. The CDR3 DNA sequence: TGTGCCAGCAGCTTAGGGGGCGGGAGATCCCTCGAGCAGTACTTC. Protein: CASSLGGGRSLEQYF. The genes are TRBV7-9 and TRBJ2-7, with 7 nucleotides matching TRBD2. The CDR3 sequence is 15 residues long. Germline CDR1 SEHNR, CDR2 FQNEAQ (reference sequence). The trim removed 1 base at V and 6 bases at J, leaving 9 bases unmatched.

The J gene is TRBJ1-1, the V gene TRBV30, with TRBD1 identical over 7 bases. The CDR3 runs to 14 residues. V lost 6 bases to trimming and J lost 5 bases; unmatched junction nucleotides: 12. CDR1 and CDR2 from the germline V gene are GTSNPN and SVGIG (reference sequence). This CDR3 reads CACHTGARGTEAFF. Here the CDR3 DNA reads TGTGCCTGCCACACAGGGGCCCGCGGGACTGAAGCTTTCTTT.

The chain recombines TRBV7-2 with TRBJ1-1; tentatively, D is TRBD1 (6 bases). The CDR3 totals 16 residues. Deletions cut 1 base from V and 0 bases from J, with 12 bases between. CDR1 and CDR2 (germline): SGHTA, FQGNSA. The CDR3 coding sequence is TGTGCCAGCAGCTTAGTTCAGGGGCCCCTGAACACTGAAGCTTTCTTT. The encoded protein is CASSLVQGPLNTEAFF. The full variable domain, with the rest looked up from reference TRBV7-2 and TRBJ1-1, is GAGVSQSPSNKVTEKGKDVELRCDPISGHTALYWYRQSLGQGLEFLIYFQGNSAPDKSGLPSDRFSAERTGGSVSTLTIQRTQQEDSAVYLCASSLVQGPLNTEAFFGQGTRLTVV.

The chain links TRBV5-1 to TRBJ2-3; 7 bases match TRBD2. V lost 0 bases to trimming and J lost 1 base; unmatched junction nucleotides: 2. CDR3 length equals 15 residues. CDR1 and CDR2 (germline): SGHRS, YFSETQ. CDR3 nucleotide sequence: TGCGCCAGCAGCTTGGCGGCGGGGGGCACAGATACGCAGTATTTT. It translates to CASSLAAGGTDTQYF.

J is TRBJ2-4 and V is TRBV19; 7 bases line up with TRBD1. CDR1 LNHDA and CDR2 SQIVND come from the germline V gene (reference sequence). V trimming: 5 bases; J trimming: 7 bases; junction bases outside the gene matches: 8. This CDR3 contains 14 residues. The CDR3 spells CASSRQGLGNIQYF. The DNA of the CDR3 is TGTGCCAGTAGTCGACAGGGATTGGGGAACATTCAGTACTTC.

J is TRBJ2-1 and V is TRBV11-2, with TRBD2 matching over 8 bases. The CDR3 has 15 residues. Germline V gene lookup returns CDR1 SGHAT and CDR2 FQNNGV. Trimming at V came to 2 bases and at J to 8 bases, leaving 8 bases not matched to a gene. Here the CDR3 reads CASSLIAGSWYEQFF. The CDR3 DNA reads TGTGCCAGCAGCTTAATAGCGGGGTCTTGGTATGAGCAGTTCTTC.

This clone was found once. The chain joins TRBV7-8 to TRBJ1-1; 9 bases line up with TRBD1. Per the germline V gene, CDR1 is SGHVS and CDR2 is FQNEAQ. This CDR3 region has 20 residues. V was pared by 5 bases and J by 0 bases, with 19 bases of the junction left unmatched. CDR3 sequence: CASSREGQGGGNRMNTEAFF. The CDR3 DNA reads TGTGCCAGCAGCCGAGAGGGACAGGGTGGGGGGAACAGGATGAACACTGAAGCTTTCTTT.

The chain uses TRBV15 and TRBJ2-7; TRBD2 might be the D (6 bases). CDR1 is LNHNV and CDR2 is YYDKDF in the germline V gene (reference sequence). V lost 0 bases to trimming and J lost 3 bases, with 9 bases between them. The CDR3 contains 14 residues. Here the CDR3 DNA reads TGTGCCACCAGCAGAGAGAGCGGGTTCTACGAGCAGTACTTC. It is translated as CATSRESGFYEQYF.

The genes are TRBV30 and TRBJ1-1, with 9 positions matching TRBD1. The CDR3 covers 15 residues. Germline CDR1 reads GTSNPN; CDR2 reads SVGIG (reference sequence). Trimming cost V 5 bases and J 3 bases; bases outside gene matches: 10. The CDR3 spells CAWRPGTGWHTEAFF. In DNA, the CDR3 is TGTGCCTGGCGTCCGGGGACAGGGTGGCACACTGAAGCTTTCTTT.

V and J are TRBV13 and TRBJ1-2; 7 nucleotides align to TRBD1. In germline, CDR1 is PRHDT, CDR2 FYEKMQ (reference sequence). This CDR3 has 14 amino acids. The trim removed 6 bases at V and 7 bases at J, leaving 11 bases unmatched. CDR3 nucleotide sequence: TGTGCCAGCAGTGGTCAGGGGGATTGGTTTGGCTACACCTTC. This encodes CASSGQGDWFGYTF. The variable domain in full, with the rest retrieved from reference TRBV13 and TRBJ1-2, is AAGVIQSPRHLIKEKRETATLKCYPIPRHDTVYWYQQGPGQDPQFLISFYEKMQSDKGSIPDRFSAQQFSDYHSELNMSSLELGDSALYFCASSGQGDWFGYTFGSGTRLTVV.

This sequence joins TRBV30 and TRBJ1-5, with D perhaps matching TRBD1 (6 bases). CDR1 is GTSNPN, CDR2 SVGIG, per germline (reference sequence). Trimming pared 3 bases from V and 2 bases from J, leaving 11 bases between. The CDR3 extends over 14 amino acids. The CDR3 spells CAWSSGAGNQPQHF. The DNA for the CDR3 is TGTGCCTGGAGCTCAGGGGCTGGCAATCAGCCCCAGCATTTT.

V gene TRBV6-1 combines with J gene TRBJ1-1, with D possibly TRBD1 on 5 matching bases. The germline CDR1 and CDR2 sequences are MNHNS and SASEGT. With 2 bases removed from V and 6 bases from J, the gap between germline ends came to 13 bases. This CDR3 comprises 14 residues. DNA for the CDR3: TGTGCCAGCAGTGAATTCGGGGGAGTCGCTGAAGCTTTCTTT. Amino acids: CASSEFGGVAEAFF.

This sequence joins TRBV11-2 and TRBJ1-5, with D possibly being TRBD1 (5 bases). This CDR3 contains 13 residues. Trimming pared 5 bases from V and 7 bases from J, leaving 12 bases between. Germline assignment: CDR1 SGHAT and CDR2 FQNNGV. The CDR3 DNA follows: TGTGCCAGCAGCCAGGGTTTCGGGCAGCCCCAGCATTTT. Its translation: CASSQGFGQPQHF.